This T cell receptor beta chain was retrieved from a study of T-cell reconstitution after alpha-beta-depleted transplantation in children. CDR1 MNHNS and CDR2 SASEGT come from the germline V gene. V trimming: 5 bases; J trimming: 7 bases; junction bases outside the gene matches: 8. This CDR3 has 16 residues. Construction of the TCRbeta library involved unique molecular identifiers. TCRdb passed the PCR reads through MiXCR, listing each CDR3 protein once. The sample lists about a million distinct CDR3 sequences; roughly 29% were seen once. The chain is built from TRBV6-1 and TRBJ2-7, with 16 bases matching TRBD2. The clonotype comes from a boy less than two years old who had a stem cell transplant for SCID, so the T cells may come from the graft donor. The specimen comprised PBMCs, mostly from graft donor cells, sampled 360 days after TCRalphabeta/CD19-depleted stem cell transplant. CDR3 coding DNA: TGTGCCAGCAGTCCGGGACTAGCGGGGGGGCCATGGGAGCAGTACTTC. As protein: CASSPGLAGGPWEQYF.